These 24 T cell receptor beta chains were sequenced from one sample in a study of a mutant IDH1 vaccine in newly diagnosed glioma. The time point was: week 5, during vaccination. The content of each vaccine dose was 300 ug of mutant IDH1 20-mer peptide, and topical imiquimod accompanied it. Using immunoSEQ multiplex PCR, the repertoire was profiled, and TCRdb retains in-frame clones only, with some absent. The sample has 75,000 to 80,000 clones, about 91% seen once. Antigen specificity for these receptors is unknown. Specimen: PBMCs, collected from a glioma patient whose treatment included an IDH1 peptide vaccine. The receptor source for this set is a woman aged 50 to 60 with glioma.

This clone has a single count. The DNA for the CDR3 is TGTGCCTGGAGCCCCCCAGACAGGCCCTCGTACGAGCAGTACTTC. Amino acid sequence: CAWSPPDRPSYEQYF. The chain carries TRBV30 and TRBJ2-7; tentative D call: TRBD1 (6 bases). V was shortened by 3 bases and J by 4 bases, with 19 bases between the two germline ends. Germline V gene lookup returns CDR1 GTSNPN and CDR2 SVGIG (reference sequence). CDR3 size: 15 residues.

This clone was seen once. The chain joins TRBV9 to TRBJ2-3, with D tentatively TRBD2 (6 bases). Trimming cost V 0 bases and J 4 bases, with 18 bases left between them. CDR1 and CDR2 from the germline V gene are SGDLS and YYNGEE. CDR3 length: 17 residues. Here the CDR3 reads CASSVDETSWGADTQYF. CDR3 in DNA: TGTGCCAGCAGCGTAGATGAGACGTCATGGGGGGCAGATACGCAGTATTTT. Combining the CDR3 with reference TRBV9 and TRBJ2-3 gives the whole variable domain DSGVTQTPKHLITATGQRVTLRCSPRSGDLSVYWYQQSLDQGLQFLIQYYNGEERAKGNILERFSAQQFPDLHSELNLSSLELGDSALYFCASSVDETSWGADTQYFGPGTRLTVL.

The rearrangement joins TRBV5-1 to TRBJ2-7, with D tentatively TRBD1 or TRBD2 (5 bases each). The length of the CDR3 is 14 residues. Germline CDR1 is SGHRS and CDR2 is YFSETQ. The ends were cut back, 4 bases at V and 2 bases at J, with 13 bases in the middle. CDR3 nucleotide sequence: TGCGCCAGCAGCCGGGCGGTGGGACCCTACGAGCAGTACTTC. As protein: CASSRAVGPYEQYF.

There are a few counts of this clone. The chain combines TRBV4-1 with TRBJ2-1; 9 bases agree with TRBD2. Germline CDR1 is MGHRA and CDR2 is YSYEKL. This CDR3 contains 17 residues. The V and J ends lost 5 bases and 4 bases, in that order; junction bases with no gene match: 12. CDR3 sequence: CASSEPPELAGYNEQFF. CDR3 coding DNA: TGCGCCAGCAGCGAACCTCCGGAACTAGCGGGTTACAATGAGCAGTTCTTC.

This rearrangement joins TRBV2 to TRBJ1-1, with D possibly being TRBD1 (5 bases). CDR3 length equals 13 residues. The germline gives CDR1 SNHLY, CDR2 FYNNEI. V shed 8 bases and J shed 9 bases, with 19 bases lying between them. Here the CDR3 DNA reads TGTGCCAGCCCCGGCGCGGGACCCTGGCAAGCTTTCTTT. This gives the protein CASPGAGPWQAFF.

The chain has TRBV4-1 and TRBJ2-1, with 8 bases identical to TRBD2. Germline V lookup: CDR1 MGHRA, CDR2 YSYEKL. V was clipped by 5 bases and J by 6 bases; unmatched bases: 3. The CDR3 extends over 13 amino acids. CDR3: CASSFGTSNEQFF. CDR3 in DNA: TGCGCCAGCAGCTTCGGGACTAGCAATGAGCAGTTCTTC.

The chain has TRBV29-1 and TRBJ2-7; D gene uncertain. This CDR3 region has 12 residues. Germline V lookup: CDR1 SQVTM, CDR2 ANQGSEA. Trimming cost V 4 bases and J 4 bases, with 11 bases left between them. CDR3 loop: CSVARRPYEQYF. DNA for the CDR3: TGCAGCGTTGCCAGGCGACCTTACGAGCAGTACTTC.

This chain uses TRBV28 with TRBJ1-4, with 7 bases that match TRBD1. The germline V gene encodes CDR1 MDHEN and CDR2 SYDVKM. The ends lost 4 bases at V and 3 bases at J; junction bases unmatched: 8. The CDR3 covers 16 residues. CDR3 region: CASSSLPGQPNEKLFF. DNA of the CDR3: TGTGCCAGCAGTTCTTTACCGGGACAGCCTAATGAAAAACTGTTTTTT.

Regarding this clone: The junction departs from the called germline gene at one end, perhaps through a read error. Other nucleotide sequences from this sample produce the same CDR3. The chain is built from TRBV5-8 and TRBJ1-1; no definite D call. The CDR3 totals 13 residues. In germline, CDR1 is SGHTS, CDR2 YDEGEE. The CDR3 loop reads CASSPGTNTEAFF. CDR3 nucleotide sequence: TGTGCCAGCAGCCCTGGAACGAACACCGAAGCTTTCTTT. The full variable domain, completed using reference TRBV5-8 and TRBJ1-1, is EAGVTQSPTHLIKTRGQQATLRCSPISGHTSVYWYQQALGLGLQFLLWYDEGEERNRGNFPPRFSGRQFPNYSSELNVNALELEDSALYLCASSPGTNTEAFFGQGTRLTVV.

The chain recombines TRBV11-2 with TRBJ1-2; D might be TRBD1 (6 bases). Germline CDR1 SGHAT, CDR2 FQNNGV. This CDR3 has 13 residues. V lost 5 bases, J lost 5 bases, and 12 bases lay in between. DNA for the CDR3: TGTGCCAGCAGCCTCGGGACACTATATGGCTACACCTTC. The encoded protein is CASSLGTLYGYTF.

This clone was counted once. The V and J genes are TRBV21-1 and TRBJ1-2; the table gives TRBD1 as D, unverified against the DNA. TRBV21-1 is classified as a pseudogene. The CDR3 sequence is 15 residues long. The CDR3 nucleotides are TGTGCCAGCAGCAGACCGACAGGGGGCGGCTATGGCTACACCTTC. Encoded protein: CASSRPTGGGYGYTF.

The rearrangement uses TRBV19 and TRBJ2-1, with 8 bases fitting TRBD2. Germline V gene data show CDR1 as LNHDA and CDR2 as SQIVND (reference sequence). The CDR3 is 16 amino acids. After removal of 7 bases from V and 0 bases from J, the junction contained 8 bases not matched to a gene. This chain's CDR3 is CASKPSGFSSYNEQFF. DNA for the CDR3: TGTGCCAGTAAGCCTAGCGGGTTTAGCTCCTACAATGAGCAGTTCTTC.

The CDR3 nucleotides read TGTGCCAGCAGCTCGACAGGGGAAGAGGGGACAGATACGCAGTATTTT. This gives the protein CASSSTGEEGTDTQYF. This rearrangement joins TRBV7-9 to TRBJ2-3; 8 nucleotides agree with TRBD1. CDR1 SEHNR and CDR2 FQNEAQ come from the germline V gene (reference sequence). The V gene end was trimmed by 4 bases and the J gene end by 3 bases; junction bases not matched to a gene: 9. The CDR3 runs to 16 residues.

The genes are TRBV6-5 and TRBJ2-5; perhaps D is TRBD1 or TRBD2 (5 bases each). V lost 6 bases, J lost 13 bases, and 18 bases lay in between. The CDR3 contains 12 residues. The V gene's germline CDR1 is MNHEY and CDR2 SVGAGI. Here the CDR3 DNA reads TGTGCCAGCAGCAACTCGCCGGGACGTGTGTACTTC. Amino acids: CASSNSPGRVYF.

V is TRBV5-1 and J is TRBJ1-2; weak D call: TRBD1 (5 bases). The CDR3 length is 13 residues. Between the trimmed V and J ends, which lost 4 bases and 8 bases, there was a span of 15 bases. CDR1 and CDR2 from the germline V gene are SGHRS and YFSETQ. As DNA, the CDR3 is TGCGCCAGCAGCCCGCAGGGCCATGAGGGCTACACCTTC. Its translation: CASSPQGHEGYTF.

This rearrangement joins TRBV19 to TRBJ2-7; 11 bases fit TRBD2. This CDR3 region has 14 residues. The germline gives CDR1 LNHDA, CDR2 SQIVND (reference sequence). After removal of 6 bases from V and 2 bases from J, the junction contained 3 bases not matched to a gene. DNA for the CDR3: TGTGCCAGTAGCTTAGCGGGAGGGCCCTACGAGCAGTACTTC. It specifies CASSLAGGPYEQYF.

The chain recombines TRBV7-8 with TRBJ2-1; TRBD2 matches 7 bases. This CDR3 comprises 16 residues. Trimming cost V 4 bases and J 0 bases; bases outside gene matches: 6. Germline V CDR1 and CDR2: SGHVS, FQNEAQ. CDR3 bases: TGTGCCAGCAGCTCCGAAGCGGGGCACTCCTACAATGAGCAGTTCTTC. Its translation is CASSSEAGHSYNEQFF.

The chain joins TRBV2 to TRBJ1-4; D remains unclear. The CDR3 covers 13 residues. Per the germline V gene, CDR1 is SNHLY and CDR2 is FYNNEI. V was shortened by 4 bases and J by 13 bases, with 16 bases between the two germline ends. The CDR3 DNA is TGTGCCAGCAGTGGGGAGTACGCGAACCTACTGTTTTTT. It translates to CASSGEYANLLFF.

V gene TRBV6-5 combines with J gene TRBJ2-5; the D gene is possibly TRBD1 (6 bases). The CDR3 runs to 14 residues. The germline V gene has CDR1 MNHEY and CDR2 SVGAGI. With 1 base removed from V and 3 bases from J, the gap between germline ends came to 9 bases. CDR3 loop: CASSYWGPEETQYF. CDR3 DNA sequence: TGTGCCAGCAGTTACTGGGGGCCAGAAGAGACCCAGTACTTC.

This chain connects TRBV19 to TRBJ1-5; maybe TRBD1 (5 bases). The ends were cut back, 1 base at V and 0 bases at J, with 7 bases in the middle. Germline-derived CDR1 and CDR2 are LNHDA and SQIVND (reference sequence). The CDR3 sequence is 15 residues long. CDR3 DNA: TGTGCCAGTAGTATAGGACAGATTAGCAATCAGCCCCAGCATTTT. This encodes CASSIGQISNQPQHF.

This sequence joins TRBV7-8 and TRBJ1-2, with no clear D. CDR1 is SGHVS and CDR2 is FQNEAQ in the germline V gene. There are 13 residues in the CDR3. V lost 1 base to trimming and J lost 6 bases, with 9 bases between them. The CDR3 is CASSLGTSNGYTF. CDR3 sequence (DNA): TGTGCCAGCAGCTTAGGGACGTCAAATGGCTACACCTTC.

The rearrangement links TRBV7-3 to TRBJ2-2; maybe TRBD2 (5 bases). Trimming took 0 bases from V and 7 from J, leaving 9 bases between them. The germline V gene has CDR1 SGHTA and CDR2 FQGTGA. The CDR3 length is 14 residues. CDR3 loop: CASSLTSEGGELFF. The CDR3 bases are TGTGCCAGCAGCTTAACGAGCGAGGGCGGGGAGCTGTTTTTT.

The chain has TRBV20-1 and TRBJ2-1; D unclear. The CDR3 spans 11 residues. The germline V gene has CDR1 DFQATT and CDR2 SNEGSKA (reference sequence). Trimming took 6 bases from V and 12 from J, leaving 15 bases between them. The CDR3 reads CSAAAPLGQFF. The CDR3 DNA is TGCAGTGCCGCCGCCCCCCTCGGGCAGTTCTTC.

The chain has TRBV7-8 and TRBJ2-7, with D unclear. CDR3 length: 15 amino acids. Germline CDR1 and CDR2: SGHVS and FQNEAQ. Trimming removed 2 bases at V and 3 bases at J, with 14 bases between. The CDR3 DNA reads TGTGCCAGCAGCTTATCGGTGGCCGACTTCTACGAGCAGTACTTC. Its protein is CASSLSVADFYEQYF.